This T cell receptor beta chain was captured in a study of blood T cell repertoires in COVID-19. Study at large: Samples of COVID-19 (acute and convalescent) were obtained from the United States, Italy and Spain.

Original analysis: Reference gene primer amplification gave estimated nucleated cell counts. Using immunoSEQ multiplex PCR, the repertoire was profiled, and TCRdb retains in-frame clones only, with some absent. D and trimming were read from the DNA, whereas the V and J calls and clone size are those reported in that table. The table has about 140,000 clones, under 90% seen once. Looked up from germline, CDR1 is MRHNA and CDR2 is SNTAGT. The CDR3 loop spans 16 amino acids. The junction had 13 bases not matched to a gene; V was cut back by 8 bases and J by 3 bases. The specimen sequenced was peripheral blood. The rearrangement links TRBV6-4 to TRBJ2-1; TRBD2 aligns across 7 bases. This TCR came from a woman between 55 and 75 years old with active or convalescent COVID-19. DNA of the CDR3: TGTGCCAGCCCTGGGGCTAGCGGAGCCTACTACAATGAGCAGTTCTTC. This encodes CASPGASGAYYNEQFF.